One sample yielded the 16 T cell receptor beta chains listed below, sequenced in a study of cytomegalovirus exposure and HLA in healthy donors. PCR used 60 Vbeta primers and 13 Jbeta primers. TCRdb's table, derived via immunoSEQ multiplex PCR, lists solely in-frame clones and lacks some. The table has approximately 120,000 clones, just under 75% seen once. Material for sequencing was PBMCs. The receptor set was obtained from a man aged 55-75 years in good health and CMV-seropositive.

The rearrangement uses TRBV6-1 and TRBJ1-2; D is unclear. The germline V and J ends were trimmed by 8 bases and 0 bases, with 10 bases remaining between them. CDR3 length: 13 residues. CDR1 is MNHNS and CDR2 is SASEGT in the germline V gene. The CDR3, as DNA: TGTGCCAGCTCGGCGGGGACTAACTATGGCTACACCTTC. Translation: CASSAGTNYGYTF.

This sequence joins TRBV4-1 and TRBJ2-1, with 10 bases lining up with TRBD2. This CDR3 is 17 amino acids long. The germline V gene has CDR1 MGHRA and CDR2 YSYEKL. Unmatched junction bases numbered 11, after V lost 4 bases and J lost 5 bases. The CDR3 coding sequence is TGCGCCAGCAGCCCGACCCCAACTAGCGGGACAAACAATGAGCAGTTCTTC. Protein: CASSPTPTSGTNNEQFF.

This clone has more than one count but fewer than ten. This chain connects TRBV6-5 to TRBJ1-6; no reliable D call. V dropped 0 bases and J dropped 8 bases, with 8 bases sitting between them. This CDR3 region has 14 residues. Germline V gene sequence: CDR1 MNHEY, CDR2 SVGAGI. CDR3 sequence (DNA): TGTGCCAGCAGTTACTCCCAGGTCTATTCACCCCTCCACTTT. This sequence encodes CASSYSQVYSPLHF.

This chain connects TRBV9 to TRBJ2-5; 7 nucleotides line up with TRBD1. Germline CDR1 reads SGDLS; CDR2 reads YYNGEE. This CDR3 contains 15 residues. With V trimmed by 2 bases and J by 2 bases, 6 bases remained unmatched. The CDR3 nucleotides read TGTGCCAGCAGCGTTACGGGACAGCTACAAGAGACCCAGTACTTC. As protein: CASSVTGQLQETQYF.

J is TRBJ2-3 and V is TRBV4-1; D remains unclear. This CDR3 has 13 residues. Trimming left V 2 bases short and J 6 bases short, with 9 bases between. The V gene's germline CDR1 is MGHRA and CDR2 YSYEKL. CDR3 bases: TGCGCCAGCAGCCAATCAGGTTTCGATACGCAGTATTTT. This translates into CASSQSGFDTQYF.

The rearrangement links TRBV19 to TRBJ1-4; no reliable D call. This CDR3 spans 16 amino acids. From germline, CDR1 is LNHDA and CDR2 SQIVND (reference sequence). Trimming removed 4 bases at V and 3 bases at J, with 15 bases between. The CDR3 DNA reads TGTGCCAGTAGTACCCCCGGGTGGGGAGCTAATGAAAAACTGTTTTTT. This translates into CASSTPGWGANEKLFF.

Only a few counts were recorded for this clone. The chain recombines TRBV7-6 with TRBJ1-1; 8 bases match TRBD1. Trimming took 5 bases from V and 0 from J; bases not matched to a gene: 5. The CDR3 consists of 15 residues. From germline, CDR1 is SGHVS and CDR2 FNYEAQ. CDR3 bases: TGTGCCAGCAGCCGACAGGGGACCATGAACACTGAAGCTTTCTTT. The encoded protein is CASSRQGTMNTEAFF.

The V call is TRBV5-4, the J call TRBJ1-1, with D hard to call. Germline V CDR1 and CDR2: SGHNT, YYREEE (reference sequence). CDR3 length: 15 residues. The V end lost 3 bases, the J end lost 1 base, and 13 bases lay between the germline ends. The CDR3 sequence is CASSSPQAGNTEAFF. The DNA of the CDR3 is TGTGCCAGCAGCTCGCCCCAGGCTGGGAACACTGAAGCTTTCTTT. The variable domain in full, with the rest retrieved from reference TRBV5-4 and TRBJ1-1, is ETGVTQSPTHLIKTRGQQVTLRCSSQSGHNTVSWYQQALGQGPQFIFQYYREEENGRGNFPPRFSGLQFPNYSSELNVNALELDDSALYLCASSSPQAGNTEAFFGQGTRLTVV.

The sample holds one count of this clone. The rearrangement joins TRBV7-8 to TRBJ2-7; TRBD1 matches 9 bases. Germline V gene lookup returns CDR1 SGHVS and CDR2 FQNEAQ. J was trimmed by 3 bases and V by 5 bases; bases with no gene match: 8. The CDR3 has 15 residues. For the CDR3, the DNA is TGTGCCAGCAGCCCCTGGGACAGGGTGGGCTACGAGCAGTACTTC. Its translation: CASSPWDRVGYEQYF.

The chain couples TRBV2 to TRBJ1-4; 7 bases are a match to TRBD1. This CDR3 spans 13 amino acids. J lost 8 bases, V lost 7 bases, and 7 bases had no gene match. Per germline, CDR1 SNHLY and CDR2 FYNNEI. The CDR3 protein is CASKGQGVEKLFF. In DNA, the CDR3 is TGTGCCAGCAAAGGGCAGGGGGTCGAAAAACTGTTTTTT.

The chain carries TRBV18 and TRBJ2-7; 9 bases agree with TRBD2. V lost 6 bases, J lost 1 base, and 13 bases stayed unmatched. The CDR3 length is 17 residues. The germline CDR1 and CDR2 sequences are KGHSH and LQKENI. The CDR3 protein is CASSLGRSGGLSYEQYF. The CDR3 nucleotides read TGTGCCAGCTCCCTGGGCCGTAGCGGGGGACTTTCCTACGAGCAGTACTTC.

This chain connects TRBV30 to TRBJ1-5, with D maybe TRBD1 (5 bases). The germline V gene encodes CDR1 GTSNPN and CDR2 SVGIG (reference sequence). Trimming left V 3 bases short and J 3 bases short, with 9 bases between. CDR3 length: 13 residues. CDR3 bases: TGTGCCTGGAGAGACAGTTCCAATCAGCCCCAGCATTTT. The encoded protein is CAWRDSSNQPQHF.

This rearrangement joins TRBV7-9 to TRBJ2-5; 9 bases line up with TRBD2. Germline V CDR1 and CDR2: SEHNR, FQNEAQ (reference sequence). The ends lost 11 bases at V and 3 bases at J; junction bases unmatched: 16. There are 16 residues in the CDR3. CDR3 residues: CAGQMAGGPIEETQYF. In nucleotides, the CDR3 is TGTGCCGGTCAAATGGCGGGGGGGCCAATAGAAGAGACCCAGTACTTC.

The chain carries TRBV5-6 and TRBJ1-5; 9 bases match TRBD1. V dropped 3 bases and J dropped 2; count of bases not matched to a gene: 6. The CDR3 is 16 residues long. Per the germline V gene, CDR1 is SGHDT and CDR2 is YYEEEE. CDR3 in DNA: TGTGCCAGCAGCTCCGGGCGGACAGGGGGCAATCAGCCCCAGCATTTT. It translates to CASSSGRTGGNQPQHF.

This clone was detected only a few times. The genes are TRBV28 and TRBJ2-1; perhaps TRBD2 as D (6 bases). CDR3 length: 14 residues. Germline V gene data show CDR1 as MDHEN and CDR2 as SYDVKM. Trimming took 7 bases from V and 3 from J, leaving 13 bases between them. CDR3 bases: TGTGCCAGCACTGGGGGGAATTACTACAATGAGCAGTTCTTC. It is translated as CASTGGNYYNEQFF.

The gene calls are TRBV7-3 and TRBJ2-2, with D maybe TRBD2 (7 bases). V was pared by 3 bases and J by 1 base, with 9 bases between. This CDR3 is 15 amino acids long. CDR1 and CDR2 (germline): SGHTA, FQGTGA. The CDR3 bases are TGTGCCAGCAGCTTGGGGGGGCTGAACACCGGGGAGCTGTTTTTT. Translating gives CASSLGGLNTGELFF. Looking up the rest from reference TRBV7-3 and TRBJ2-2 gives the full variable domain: GAGVSQTPSNKVTEKGKYVELRCDPISGHTALYWYRQSLGQGPEFLIYFQGTGAADDSGLPNDRFFAVRPEGSVSTLKIQRTERGDSAVYLCASSLGGLNTGELFFGEGSRLTVL.